These 32 T cell receptor beta chains share one sample of origin, sequenced in a study of shared clonotypes between healthy human individuals. Only in-frame clones appear in the TCRdb table, and some are missing; sequencing was by immunoSEQ multiplex PCR. The data contain about 1.1 million clones, approximately 80% of them seen just once; the ten biggest clones take up 0.6% to 0.75%. Sequencing was performed on memory CD4+ T cells from PBMCs. The subset was: CD45RA-negative fraction. These receptors all come from a man between 18 and 29 years old in good health. Some clones in this sample may be carry-over from other donors' samples.

This clone was picked up one time. V is TRBV5-1 and J is TRBJ2-1; TRBD1 might be the D (6 bases). The CDR3 is 16 residues long. Trimming pared 0 bases from V and 1 base from J, leaving 11 bases between. Germline assignment: CDR1 SGHRS and CDR2 YFSETQ. CDR3 amino acids: CASSLAAGVSYNEQFF. The CDR3 DNA sequence: TGCGCCAGCAGCTTGGCGGCAGGGGTATCCTACAATGAGCAGTTCTTC.

CDR3 in amino acids: CASSTPGRSRLGREAFF. The CDR3 bases are TGTGCCAGTAGTACGCCCGGACGGAGTAGACTTGGGAGGGAAGCTTTCTTT. The genes are TRBV19 and TRBJ1-1; D is undetermined. The V end was cut by 4 bases, the J end by 8 bases, with 26 bases between. Germline V gene sequence: CDR1 LNHDA, CDR2 SQIVND (reference sequence). This CDR3 spans 17 amino acids.

The rearrangement uses TRBV5-1 and TRBJ2-5, with 8 bases that match TRBD1. The length of the CDR3 is 14 residues. The ends lost 0 bases at V and 5 bases at J; junction bases unmatched: 3. The V gene's germline CDR1 is SGHRS and CDR2 YFSETQ. The CDR3 loop reads CASSLETGEETQYF. CDR3 DNA: TGCGCCAGCAGCTTGGAGACAGGGGAGGAGACCCAGTACTTC.

The chain links TRBV29-1 to TRBJ2-5, with D unclear. Deletions cut 4 bases from V and 5 bases from J, with 11 bases between. CDR3 length: 12 residues. The germline CDR1 and CDR2 sequences are SQVTM and ANQGSEA. This CDR3 is CSVGSSRETQYF. The CDR3 nucleotides are TGCAGCGTTGGTTCCAGCCGGGAGACCCAGTACTTC.

This clone was seen ten or more times. The chain joins TRBV28 to TRBJ1-3; D uncertain. The germline CDR1 and CDR2 sequences are MDHEN and SYDVKM. The CDR3 is 14 residues long. Between the trimmed V and J ends, which lost 5 bases and 2 bases, there was a span of 10 bases. DNA of the CDR3: TGTGCCAGCAGTAGAAGGGAAGCTGGAAACACCATATATTTT. Translation gives CASSRREAGNTIYF.

On this clone: Other DNA sequences from this sample encode an identical CDR3 as well. This sequence joins TRBV9 and TRBJ2-7; 9 nucleotides align to TRBD1. The germline V gene encodes CDR1 SGDLS and CDR2 YYNGEE. The CDR3 has 14 residues. The ends lost 4 bases at V and 3 bases at J; junction bases unmatched: 5. Here the CDR3 DNA reads TGTGCCAGCAGCCCAGGGACAGGGAACTACGAGCAGTACTTC. Translating gives CASSPGTGNYEQYF.

Details on this clone: The same CDR3 also results from other DNA sequences found in this sample. This chain connects TRBV6-6 to TRBJ2-1, with unresolved D. The CDR3 sequence is 11 residues long. The germline CDR1 and CDR2 sequences are MNHNY and SVGAGI (reference sequence). Trimming pared 2 bases from V and 8 bases from J, leaving 4 bases between. The CDR3 loop reads CASSYQDEQFF. The CDR3, as DNA: TGTGCCAGCAGTTACCAAGATGAGCAGTTCTTC.

This chain links TRBV5-1 with TRBJ2-5; 11 bases align to TRBD2. V lost 3 bases, J lost 4 bases, and 8 bases stayed unmatched. CDR3 size: 16 residues. Germline CDR1 is SGHRS and CDR2 is YFSETQ. CDR3 sequence: CASSSTSGRSRETQYF. In DNA form, the CDR3 reads TGCGCCAGCAGCTCAACTAGCGGGAGATCGAGAGAGACCCAGTACTTC.

About this clone itself: Other DNA sequences in the same sample also yield this CDR3. V usage is TRBV30 and J usage is TRBJ1-5; D is perhaps TRBD1 (6 bases). CDR3 size: 13 residues. Germline V gene lookup returns CDR1 GTSNPN and CDR2 SVGIG (reference sequence). Trimming stripped 1 base from V and 6 bases from J, with 10 bases between. The CDR3 sequence is CAWSGQGSQPQHF. The CDR3 DNA reads TGTGCCTGGAGTGGCCAGGGGAGTCAGCCCCAGCATTTT.

This clone showed up just a few times. V is TRBV2 and J is TRBJ1-1; a possible D gene is TRBD1 (5 bases). There are 11 residues in the CDR3. CDR1 SNHLY and CDR2 FYNNEI come from the germline V gene. Between the trimmed V and J ends, which lost 4 bases and 10 bases, there was a span of 10 bases. Here the CDR3 DNA reads TGTGCCAGCAGTGGTCCAGGGTCAGCTTTCTTT. Translated, it gives CASSGPGSAFF.

CDR3 coding DNA: TGTGCCAGTATTCGGACAGCCGGTGTTTTTGACGTCCTGACTTTC. Translation: CASIRTAGVFDVLTF. The rearrangement joins TRBV19 to TRBJ2-6, with a weak D call TRBD1 (6 bases). CDR1 LNHDA and CDR2 SQIVND come from the germline V gene (reference sequence). This CDR3 is 15 amino acids long. Trimming stripped 7 bases from V and 11 bases from J, with 21 bases between.

The V and J genes are TRBV9 and TRBJ1-1, with D perhaps matching TRBD1 (6 bases). CDR3 length equals 15 residues. Germline V gene data show CDR1 as SGDLS and CDR2 as YYNGEE. V was cut by 6 bases and J by 1 base, with 16 bases left in between. CDR3: CASTRGGPGNTEAFF. In nucleotides, the CDR3 is TGTGCCAGCACCCGCGGGGGGCCGGGGAACACTGAAGCTTTCTTT.

The V gene is TRBV28, the J gene TRBJ1-2, with D perhaps TRBD1 (5 bases). V lost 10 bases, J lost 3 bases, and 21 bases lay in between. The V gene's germline CDR1 is MDHEN and CDR2 SYDVKM. CDR3 length: 15 amino acids. The CDR3 here is CATVALGDGDYGYTF. CDR3 in DNA: TGTGCCACGGTGGCACTCGGGGACGGGGACTATGGCTACACCTTC.

Details on this clone: Additional DNA sequences in this sample encode the identical CDR3. The CDR3 reads CASGPGQGTGANVLTF. The CDR3 DNA follows: TGTGCTAGTGGTCCCGGACAGGGGACAGGGGCCAACGTCCTGACTTTC. The chain uses TRBV12-5 and TRBJ2-6; TRBD1 matches 9 bases. V was pared by 5 bases and J by 4 bases, with 6 bases of the junction left unmatched. CDR3 length: 16 residues. Germline V gene lookup returns CDR1 LGHNT and CDR2 FRNRAP.

The CDR3 DNA sequence: TGTGCCAGCAGCGTAGTGAGCAACACAGATACGCAGTATTTT. Its protein product is CASSVVSNTDTQYF. The chain has TRBV9 and TRBJ2-3, with D unresolved. CDR3 length equals 14 residues. Trimming removed 0 bases at V and 2 bases at J, with 7 bases between. Germline V gene lookup returns CDR1 SGDLS and CDR2 YYNGEE.

This chain links TRBV5-4 with TRBJ2-6, with D unresolved. The CDR3 is 15 residues long. Germline assignment: CDR1 SGHNT and CDR2 YYREEE (reference sequence). Between the trimmed V and J ends, which lost 7 bases and 0 bases, there was a span of 11 bases. The CDR3 DNA follows: TGTGCCAGCGCCTTCTCATCCTCTGGGGCCAACGTCCTGACTTTC. Translating gives CASAFSSSGANVLTF.

This clone showed up just once. The chain couples TRBV6-1 to TRBJ2-4; the match to TRBD1 covers 7 bases. V lost 3 bases, J lost 6 bases, and 8 bases stayed unmatched. The CDR3 runs 15 residues. CDR1 is MNHNS and CDR2 is SASEGT in the germline V gene. As DNA, the CDR3 is TGTGCCAGCAGTGAGGTCTTGACAGGGAGAAACATTCAGTACTTC. Residues: CASSEVLTGRNIQYF.

The V and J genes are TRBV6-1 and TRBJ1-2; a possible D gene is TRBD1 (5 bases). Looked up from germline, CDR1 is MNHNS and CDR2 is SASEGT. The CDR3 has 14 amino acids. Between the trimmed V and J ends, which lost 5 bases and 6 bases, there was a span of 16 bases. This chain's CDR3 is CASSLTGTDDGYTF. The CDR3 nucleotides are TGTGCCAGCAGTCTTACCGGGACCGATGATGGCTACACCTTC.

This chain links TRBV18 with TRBJ2-7, with 10 positions matching TRBD1. The CDR3 consists of 17 residues. With V trimmed by 4 bases and J by 1 base, 10 bases remained unmatched. The germline CDR1 and CDR2 sequences are KGHSH and LQKENI. CDR3 loop: CASSQGPGQGTSYEQYF. In DNA, the CDR3 is TGTGCCAGCTCACAAGGACCGGGACAGGGGACGTCCTACGAGCAGTACTTC.

The chain links TRBV27 to TRBJ1-2, with no clear D. CDR3 length: 16 amino acids. V was clipped by 6 bases and J by 4 bases, with 21 bases between them. The germline gives CDR1 MNHEY, CDR2 SMNVEV (reference sequence). DNA of the CDR3: TGTGCCAGCAGCTCTGAAACCAGCGGTCGCCTCTATGGCTACACCTTC. Translated: CASSSETSGRLYGYTF.

This chain links TRBV20-1 with TRBJ2-7; tentatively, D is TRBD2 (5 bases). Germline V CDR1 and CDR2: DFQATT, SNEGSKA (reference sequence). CDR3 size: 11 residues. V was pared by 3 bases and J by 12 bases, with 15 bases between. DNA of the CDR3: TGCAGTGCTAGGGTGGGAGAACGTTTGTACTTC. It translates to CSARVGERLYF.

V usage is TRBV12-5 and J usage is TRBJ1-1; D is unclear. Germline V lookup: CDR1 LGHNT, CDR2 FRNRAP. The CDR3 extends over 14 amino acids. The ends were cut back, 1 base at V and 2 bases at J, with 8 bases in the middle. Here the CDR3 reads CASGLGLTNTEAFF. The CDR3 DNA reads TGTGCTAGTGGTTTGGGCCTAACTAACACTGAAGCTTTCTTT.

J is TRBJ2-4 and V is TRBV5-1; D remains ambiguous. There are 15 residues in the CDR3. Germline lookup yields CDR1 SGHRS and CDR2 YFSETQ. The V gene lost 6 bases and the J gene lost 8 bases, with 21 bases spanning the gap. The CDR3 loop reads CASTLSSTKWDIQYF. CDR3 DNA sequence: TGCGCCAGCACCCTATCGTCCACAAAATGGGACATTCAGTACTTC.

Only a few counts were recorded for this clone. The CDR3 DNA reads TGTGCCAGTAGTCGGGGGGACCGATACAATGAGCAGTTCTTC. Its protein is CASSRGDRYNEQFF. The chain combines TRBV19 with TRBJ2-1, with 7 bases fitting TRBD2. Trimming took 5 bases from V and 4 from J; bases not matched to a gene: 5. Germline V gives CDR1 LNHDA, CDR2 SQIVND (reference sequence). The CDR3 loop spans 14 amino acids. The full variable domain, completed using reference TRBV19 and TRBJ2-1, is DGGITQSPKYLFRKEGQNVTLSCEQNLNHDAMYWYRQDPGQGLRLIYYSQIVNDFQKGDIAEGYSVSREKKESFPLTVTSAQKNPTAFYLCASSRGDRYNEQFFGPGTRLTVL.

In its sample, this clone was seen once. The V and J genes are TRBV4-3 and TRBJ1-2, with 8 bases fitting TRBD1. V lost 3 bases to trimming and J lost 4 bases; unmatched junction nucleotides: 4. The CDR3 extends over 14 amino acids. The germline V gene has CDR1 LGHNA and CDR2 YSLEER. Here the CDR3 DNA reads TGCGCCAGCAGCCAGGGAACAGGGGGCTATGGCTACACCTTC. Its protein product is CASSQGTGGYGYTF.

The V and J genes are TRBV11-2 and TRBJ2-1; 7 nucleotides line up with TRBD2. Germline CDR1 is SGHAT and CDR2 is FQNNGV. After removal of 4 bases from V and 5 bases from J, the junction contained 2 bases not matched to a gene. The CDR3 totals 13 residues. The CDR3 loop reads CASSSGLHNEQFF. The CDR3 nucleotides read TGTGCCAGCAGCTCGGGACTACACAATGAGCAGTTCTTC.

This clone has just one count. The chain recombines TRBV7-2 with TRBJ1-2; 9 bases line up with TRBD1. Germline CDR1 SGHTA, CDR2 FQGNSA. This CDR3 region has 13 residues. The V and J ends lost 5 bases and 8 bases, in that order; junction bases with no gene match: 6. CDR3: CASSQDRGGGYTF. In nucleotides, the CDR3 is TGTGCCAGCAGCCAGGACAGGGGCGGAGGCTACACCTTC.

The chain employs TRBV30 and TRBJ1-2, with D perhaps matching TRBD1 (5 bases). There are 19 residues in the CDR3. The germline gives CDR1 GTSNPN, CDR2 SVGIG (reference sequence). Trimming removed 1 base from V and 2 bases from J, with 26 bases in between. The CDR3 here is CAWSADGNRWGILNYGYTF. As DNA, the CDR3 is TGTGCCTGGAGTGCTGACGGGAATAGATGGGGGATACTCAACTATGGCTACACCTTC.

The chain joins TRBV7-2 to TRBJ1-1; D unresolved. Deletions cut 2 bases from V and 1 base from J, with 20 bases between. Germline V gene sequence: CDR1 SGHTA, CDR2 FQGNSA. The CDR3 consists of 18 residues. The CDR3 loop is CASSLITISGARNTEAFF. The CDR3 region has the DNA TGTGCCAGCAGCTTAATCACCATATCAGGCGCGCGGAACACTGAAGCTTTCTTT.

The chain combines TRBV6-5 with TRBJ1-1; possibly TRBD1 for D (5 bases). The CDR3 has 16 residues. The germline V gene has CDR1 MNHEY and CDR2 SVGAGI. The V end lost 3 bases, the J end lost 1 base, and 15 bases lay between the germline ends. CDR3 sequence: CASSYGGWVANTEAFF. DNA of the CDR3: TGTGCCAGCAGTTATGGGGGTTGGGTAGCGAACACTGAAGCTTTCTTT.

This rearrangement joins TRBV7-2 to TRBJ1-1; TRBD1 is a possible D gene (5 bases). This CDR3 comprises 15 residues. V lost 5 bases and J 6 bases, leaving 19 bases between the germline ends. In germline, CDR1 is SGHTA, CDR2 FQGNSA. The CDR3 here is CASSRTNMGGAEAFF. The CDR3, as DNA: TGTGCCAGCAGCCGCACGAACATGGGGGGAGCTGAAGCTTTCTTT.

This clone was seen only once. The V and J genes are TRBV27 and TRBJ1-2; TRBD1 agrees at 10 bases. Germline values: CDR1 MNHEY, CDR2 SMNVEV (reference sequence). The CDR3 length is 15 residues. V dropped 6 bases and J dropped 4; count of bases not matched to a gene: 8. The CDR3, as DNA: TGTGCCAGCAGCCGCTACCGGGACAGGGGCTATGGCTACACCTTC. Translation gives CASSRYRDRGYGYTF.